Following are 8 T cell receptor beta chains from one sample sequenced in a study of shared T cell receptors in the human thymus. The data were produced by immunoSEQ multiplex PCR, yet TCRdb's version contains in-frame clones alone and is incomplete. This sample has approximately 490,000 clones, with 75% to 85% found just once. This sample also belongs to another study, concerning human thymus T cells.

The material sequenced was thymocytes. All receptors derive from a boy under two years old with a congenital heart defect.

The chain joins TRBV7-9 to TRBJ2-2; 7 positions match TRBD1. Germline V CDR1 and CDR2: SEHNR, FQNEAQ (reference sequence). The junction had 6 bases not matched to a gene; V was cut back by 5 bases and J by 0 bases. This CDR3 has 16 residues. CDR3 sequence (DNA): TGTGCCAGCAGCGAAGTAGGGGGCACGAACACCGGGGAGCTGTTTTTT. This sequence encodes CASSEVGGTNTGELFF.

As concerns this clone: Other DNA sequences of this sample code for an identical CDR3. The CDR3 DNA reads as TGTGCCAGCAGTACCGGACAGGGGTACGAGCAGTACTTC. It translates to CASSTGQGYEQYF. The gene calls are TRBV27 and TRBJ2-7; 9 nucleotides align to TRBD1. With V trimmed by 5 bases and J by 4 bases, 3 bases remained unmatched. The CDR3 spans 13 residues. Germline V gene data show CDR1 as MNHEY and CDR2 as SMNVEV (reference sequence).

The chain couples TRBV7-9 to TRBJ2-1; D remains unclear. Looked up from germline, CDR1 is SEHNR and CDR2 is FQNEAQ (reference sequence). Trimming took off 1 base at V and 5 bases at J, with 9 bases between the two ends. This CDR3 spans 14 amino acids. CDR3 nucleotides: TGTGCCAGCAGCTTAGTCGGTGAGCACAATGAGCAGTTCTTC. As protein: CASSLVGEHNEQFF.

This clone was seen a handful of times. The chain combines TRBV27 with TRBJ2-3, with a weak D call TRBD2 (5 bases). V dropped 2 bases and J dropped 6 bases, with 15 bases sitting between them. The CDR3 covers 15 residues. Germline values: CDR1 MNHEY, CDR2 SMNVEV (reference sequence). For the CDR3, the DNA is TGTGCCAGCAGTTTAGGTGGGAGAGTCGGCGATACGCAGTATTTT. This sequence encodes CASSLGGRVGDTQYF.

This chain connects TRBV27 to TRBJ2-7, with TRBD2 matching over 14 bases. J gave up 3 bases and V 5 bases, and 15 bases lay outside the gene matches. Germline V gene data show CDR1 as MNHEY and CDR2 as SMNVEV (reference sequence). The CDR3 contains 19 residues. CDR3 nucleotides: TGTGCCAGCAGTGCCCGGACTAGCGGGAGGCTCGGAGGGGACTACGAGCAGTACTTC. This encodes CASSARTSGRLGGDYEQYF.

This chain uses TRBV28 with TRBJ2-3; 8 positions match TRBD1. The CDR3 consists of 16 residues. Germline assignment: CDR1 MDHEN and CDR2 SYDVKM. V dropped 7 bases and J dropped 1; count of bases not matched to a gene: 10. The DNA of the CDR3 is TGTGCCAGCACCGTAAGGGCAGGGGGCCGCACAGATACGCAGTATTTT. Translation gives CASTVRAGGRTDTQYF.

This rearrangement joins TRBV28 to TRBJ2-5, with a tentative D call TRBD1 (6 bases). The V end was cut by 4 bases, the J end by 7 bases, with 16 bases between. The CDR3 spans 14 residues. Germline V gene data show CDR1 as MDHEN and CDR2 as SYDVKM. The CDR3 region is CASSSQEKTGTQYF. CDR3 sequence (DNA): TGTGCCAGCAGTTCCCAGGAGAAGACAGGGACCCAGTACTTC.

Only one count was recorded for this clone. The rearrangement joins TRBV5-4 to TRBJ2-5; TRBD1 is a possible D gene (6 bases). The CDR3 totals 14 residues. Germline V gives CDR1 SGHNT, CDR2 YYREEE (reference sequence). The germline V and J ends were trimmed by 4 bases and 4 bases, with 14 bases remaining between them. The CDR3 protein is CASSTKQGLETQYF. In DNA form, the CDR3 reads TGTGCCAGCAGCACTAAACAGGGATTAGAGACCCAGTACTTC.